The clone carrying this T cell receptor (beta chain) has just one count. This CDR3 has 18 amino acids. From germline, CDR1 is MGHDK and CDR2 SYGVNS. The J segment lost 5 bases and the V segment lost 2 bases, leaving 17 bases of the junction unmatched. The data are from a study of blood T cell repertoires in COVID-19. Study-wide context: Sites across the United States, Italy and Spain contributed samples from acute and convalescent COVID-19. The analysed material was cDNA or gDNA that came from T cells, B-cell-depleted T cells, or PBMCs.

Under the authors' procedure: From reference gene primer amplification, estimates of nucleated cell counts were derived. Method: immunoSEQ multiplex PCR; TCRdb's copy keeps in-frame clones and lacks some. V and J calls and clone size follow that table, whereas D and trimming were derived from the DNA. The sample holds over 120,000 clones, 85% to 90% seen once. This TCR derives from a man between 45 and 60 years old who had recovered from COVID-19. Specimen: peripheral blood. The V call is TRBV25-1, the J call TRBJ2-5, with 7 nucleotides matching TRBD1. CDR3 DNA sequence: TGTGCCAGCAGTGAAAGTTTGAGAGCGGCAGGGGGTTGGGAGACCCAGTACTTC. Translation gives CASSESLRAAGGWETQYF.